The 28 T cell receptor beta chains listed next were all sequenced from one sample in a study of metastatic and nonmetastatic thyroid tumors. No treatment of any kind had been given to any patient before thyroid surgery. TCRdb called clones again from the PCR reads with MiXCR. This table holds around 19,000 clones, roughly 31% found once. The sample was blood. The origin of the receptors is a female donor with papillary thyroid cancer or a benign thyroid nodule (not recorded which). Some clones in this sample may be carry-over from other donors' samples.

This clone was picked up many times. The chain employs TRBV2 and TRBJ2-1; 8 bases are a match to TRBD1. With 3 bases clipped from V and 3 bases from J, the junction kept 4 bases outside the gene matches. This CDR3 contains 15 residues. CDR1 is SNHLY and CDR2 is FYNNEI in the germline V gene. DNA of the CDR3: TGTGCCAGCAGTGATGACAGGGGAATCTACAATGAGCAGTTCTTC. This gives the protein CASSDDRGIYNEQFF.

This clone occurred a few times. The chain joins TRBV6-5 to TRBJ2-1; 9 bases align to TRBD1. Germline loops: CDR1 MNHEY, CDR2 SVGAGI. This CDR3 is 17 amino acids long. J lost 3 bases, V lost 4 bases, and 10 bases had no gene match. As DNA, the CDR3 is TGTGCCAGCAGTTCCAACAAGGACAGGGGCAACTACAATGAGCAGTTCTTC. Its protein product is CASSSNKDRGNYNEQFF.

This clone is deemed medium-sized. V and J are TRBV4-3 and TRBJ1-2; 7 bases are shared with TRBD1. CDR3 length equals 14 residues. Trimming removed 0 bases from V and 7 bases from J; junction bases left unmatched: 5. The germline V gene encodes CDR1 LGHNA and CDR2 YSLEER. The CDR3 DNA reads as TGCGCCAGCAGCCAAGATATCAGGGGGGGTGGCTACACCTTC. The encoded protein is CASSQDIRGGGYTF.

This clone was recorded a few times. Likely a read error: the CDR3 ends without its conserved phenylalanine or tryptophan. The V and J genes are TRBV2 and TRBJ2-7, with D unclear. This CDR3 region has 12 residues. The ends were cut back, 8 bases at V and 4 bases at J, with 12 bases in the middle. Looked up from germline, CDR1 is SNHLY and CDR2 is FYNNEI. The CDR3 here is CASGDPKYEQYL. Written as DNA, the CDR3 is TGTGCCAGCGGCGACCCGAAATACGAGCAGTACCTC.

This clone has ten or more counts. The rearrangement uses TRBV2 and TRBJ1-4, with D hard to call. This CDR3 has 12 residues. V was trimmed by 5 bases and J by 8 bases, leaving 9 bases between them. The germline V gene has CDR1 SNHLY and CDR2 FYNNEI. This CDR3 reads CASSNTGEKLFF. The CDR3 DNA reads TGTGCCAGCAGTAACACGGGAGAAAAACTGTTTTTT.

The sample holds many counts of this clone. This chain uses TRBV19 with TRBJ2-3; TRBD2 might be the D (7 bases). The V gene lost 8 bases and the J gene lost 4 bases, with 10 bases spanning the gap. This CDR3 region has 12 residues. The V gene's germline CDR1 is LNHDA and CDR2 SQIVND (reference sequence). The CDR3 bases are TGTGCCAGTCAGGGGAGGGCAGATACGCAGTATTTT. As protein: CASQGRADTQYF.

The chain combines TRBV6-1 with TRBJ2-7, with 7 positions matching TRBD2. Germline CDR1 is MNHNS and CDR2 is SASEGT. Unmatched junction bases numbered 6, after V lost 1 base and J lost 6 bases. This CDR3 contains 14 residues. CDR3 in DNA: TGTGCCAGCAGTGAAGGGGTAGCGGGCATCGAGCAGTACTTC. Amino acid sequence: CASSEGVAGIEQYF.

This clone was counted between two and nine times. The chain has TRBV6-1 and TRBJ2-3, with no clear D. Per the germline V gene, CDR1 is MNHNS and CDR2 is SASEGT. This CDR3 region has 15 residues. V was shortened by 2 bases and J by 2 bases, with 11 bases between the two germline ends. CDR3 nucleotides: TGTGCCAGCAGTGAACGAAACCCTGTCACAGATACGCAGTATTTT. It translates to CASSERNPVTDTQYF.

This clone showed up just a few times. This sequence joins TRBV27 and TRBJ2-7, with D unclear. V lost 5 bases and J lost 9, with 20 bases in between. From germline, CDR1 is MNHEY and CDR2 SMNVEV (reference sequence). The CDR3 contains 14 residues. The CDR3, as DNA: TGTGCCAGCAGTCCCCCCCCCTCGCGGTCCGGGCAGTACTTC. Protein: CASSPPPSRSGQYF.

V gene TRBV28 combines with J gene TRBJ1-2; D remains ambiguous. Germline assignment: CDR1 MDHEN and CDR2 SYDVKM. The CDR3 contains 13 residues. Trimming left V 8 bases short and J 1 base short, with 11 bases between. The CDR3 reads CASGLTVNYGYTF. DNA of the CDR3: TGTGCCAGCGGGCTTACAGTTAACTATGGCTACACCTTC.

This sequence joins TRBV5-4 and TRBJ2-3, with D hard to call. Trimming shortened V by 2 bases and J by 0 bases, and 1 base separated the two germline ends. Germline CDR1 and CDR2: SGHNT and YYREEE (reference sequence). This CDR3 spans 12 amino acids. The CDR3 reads CASSFSTDTQYF. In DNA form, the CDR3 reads TGTGCCAGCAGCTTCAGCACAGATACGCAGTATTTT.

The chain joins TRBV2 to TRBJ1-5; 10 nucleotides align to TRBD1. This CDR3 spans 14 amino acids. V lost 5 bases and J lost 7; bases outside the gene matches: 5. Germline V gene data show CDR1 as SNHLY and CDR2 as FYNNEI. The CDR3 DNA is TGTGCCAGCAGTCTGACAGGGGGCGGGCAGCCCCAGCATTTT. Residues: CASSLTGGGQPQHF.

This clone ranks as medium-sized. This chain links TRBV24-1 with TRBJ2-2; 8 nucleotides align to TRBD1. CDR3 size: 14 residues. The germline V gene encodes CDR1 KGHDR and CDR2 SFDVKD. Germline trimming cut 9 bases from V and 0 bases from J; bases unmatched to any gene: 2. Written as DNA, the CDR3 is TGTGCCACCGGGACAGGACCGAACACCGGGGAGCTGTTTTTT. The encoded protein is CATGTGPNTGELFF.

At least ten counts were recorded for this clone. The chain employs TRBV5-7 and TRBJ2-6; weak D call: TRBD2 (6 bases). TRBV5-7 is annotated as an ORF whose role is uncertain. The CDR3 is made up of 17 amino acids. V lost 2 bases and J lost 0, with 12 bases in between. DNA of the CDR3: TGTGCCAGCAGCTTAGGACTAATATTCTCTGGGGCCAACGTCCTGACTTTC. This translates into CASSLGLIFSGANVLTF.

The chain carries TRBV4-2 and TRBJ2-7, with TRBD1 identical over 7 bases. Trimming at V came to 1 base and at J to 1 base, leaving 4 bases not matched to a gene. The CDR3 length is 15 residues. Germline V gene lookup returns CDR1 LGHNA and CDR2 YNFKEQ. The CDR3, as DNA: TGTGCCAGCAGCCAAGTTAGGGACAGTTCCTACGAGCAGTACTTC. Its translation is CASSQVRDSSYEQYF.

CDR3 protein: CASTGGRVVTSGGNEQFF. The CDR3 DNA is TGTGCCAGTACCGGAGGGAGGGTGGTGACTAGCGGGGGGAATGAGCAGTTCTTC. The V gene is TRBV19, the J gene TRBJ2-1; 13 nucleotides agree with TRBD2. V was clipped by 7 bases and J by 7 bases; unmatched bases: 16. This CDR3 contains 18 residues. The germline CDR1 and CDR2 sequences are LNHDA and SQIVND (reference sequence).

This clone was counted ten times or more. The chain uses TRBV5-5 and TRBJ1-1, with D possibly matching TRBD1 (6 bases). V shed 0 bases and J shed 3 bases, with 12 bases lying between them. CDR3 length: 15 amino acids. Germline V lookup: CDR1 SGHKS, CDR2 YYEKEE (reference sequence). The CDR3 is CASSLGTAADTEAFF. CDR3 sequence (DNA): TGTGCCAGCAGCTTGGGGACAGCCGCCGACACTGAAGCTTTCTTT.

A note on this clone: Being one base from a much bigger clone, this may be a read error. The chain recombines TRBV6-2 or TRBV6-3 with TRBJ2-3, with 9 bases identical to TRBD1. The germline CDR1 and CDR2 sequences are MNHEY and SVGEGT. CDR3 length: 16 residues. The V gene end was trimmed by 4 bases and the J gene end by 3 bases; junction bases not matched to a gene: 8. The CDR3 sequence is CASSSAEGTGTDTQYF. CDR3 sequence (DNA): TGTGCCAGCAGTTCAGCCGAAGGGACAGGGACAGATACGCAGTATTTT.

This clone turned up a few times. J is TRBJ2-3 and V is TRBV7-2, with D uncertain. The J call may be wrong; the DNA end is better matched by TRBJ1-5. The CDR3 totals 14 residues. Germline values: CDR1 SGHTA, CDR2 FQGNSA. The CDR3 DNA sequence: TGTGCCAGCAGCTTTGGACTAGTTTCAGATGCGCAGCATTTT. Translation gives CASSFGLVSDAQHF.

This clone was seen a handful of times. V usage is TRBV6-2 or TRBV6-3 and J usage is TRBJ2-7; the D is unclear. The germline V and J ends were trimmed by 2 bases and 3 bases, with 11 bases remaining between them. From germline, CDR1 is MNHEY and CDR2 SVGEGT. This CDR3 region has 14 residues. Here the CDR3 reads CASSYLAEGYEQYF. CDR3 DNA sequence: TGTGCCAGCAGTTACCTGGCAGAAGGCTACGAGCAGTACTTC.

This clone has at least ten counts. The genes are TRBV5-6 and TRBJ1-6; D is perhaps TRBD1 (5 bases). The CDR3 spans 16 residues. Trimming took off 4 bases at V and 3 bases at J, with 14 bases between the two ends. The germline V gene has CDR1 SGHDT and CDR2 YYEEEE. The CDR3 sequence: CASSLYSDNYNSPLHF. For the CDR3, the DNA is TGTGCCAGCAGCCTGTACTCGGACAACTATAATTCACCCCTCCACTTT.

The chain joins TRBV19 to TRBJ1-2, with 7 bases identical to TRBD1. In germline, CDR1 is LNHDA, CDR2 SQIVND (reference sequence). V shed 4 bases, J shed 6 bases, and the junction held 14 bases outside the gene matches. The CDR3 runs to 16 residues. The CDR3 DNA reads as TGTGCCAGTAGTACTTCCCCCCCAGGGGGTCGGGATGGCTACACCTTC. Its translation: CASSTSPPGGRDGYTF.

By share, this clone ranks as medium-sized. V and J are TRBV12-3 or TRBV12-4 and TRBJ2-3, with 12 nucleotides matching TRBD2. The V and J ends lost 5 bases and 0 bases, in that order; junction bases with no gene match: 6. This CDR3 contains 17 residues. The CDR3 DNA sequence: TGTGCCAGCAGTCCCCAGCTAGCGGGGGGGAGCACAGATACGCAGTATTTT. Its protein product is CASSPQLAGGSTDTQYF.

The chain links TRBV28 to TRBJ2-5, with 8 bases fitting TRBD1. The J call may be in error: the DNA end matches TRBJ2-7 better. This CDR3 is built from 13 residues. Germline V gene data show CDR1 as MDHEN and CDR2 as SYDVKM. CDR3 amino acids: CASTAGGNYEQYF. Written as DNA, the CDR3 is TGTGCCAGCACGGCAGGGGGCAACTACGAGCAGTACTTC.

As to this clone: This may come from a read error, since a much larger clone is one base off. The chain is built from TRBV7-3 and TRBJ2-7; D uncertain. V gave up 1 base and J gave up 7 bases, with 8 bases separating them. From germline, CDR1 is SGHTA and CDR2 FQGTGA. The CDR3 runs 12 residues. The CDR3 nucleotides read TGTGCCAGCAGCTTAAGAGGTGGAGAGCAGTACTTC. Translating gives CASSLRGGEQYF.

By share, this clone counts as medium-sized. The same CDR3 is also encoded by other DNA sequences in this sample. In nucleotides, the CDR3 is TGTGCCAGTAGTAACCCCTGGCAGGGGAACGGGGAGCTGTTTTTT. It is translated as CASSNPWQGNGELFF. The chain combines TRBV19 with TRBJ2-2, with a weak D call TRBD1 (6 bases). This CDR3 region has 15 residues. With 4 bases removed from V and 7 bases from J, the gap between germline ends came to 16 bases. Germline assignment: CDR1 LNHDA and CDR2 SQIVND (reference sequence).

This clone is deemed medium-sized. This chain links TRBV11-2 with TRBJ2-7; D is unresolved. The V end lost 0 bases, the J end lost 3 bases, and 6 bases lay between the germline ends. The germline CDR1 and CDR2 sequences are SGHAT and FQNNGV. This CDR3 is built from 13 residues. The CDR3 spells CASSLDHSYEQYF. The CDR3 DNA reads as TGTGCCAGCAGCTTAGATCATAGCTACGAGCAGTACTTC. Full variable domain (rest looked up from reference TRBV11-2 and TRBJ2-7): EAGVAQSPRYKIIEKRQSVAFWCNPISGHATLYWYQQILGQGPKLLIQFQNNGVVDDSQLPKDRFSAERLKGVDSTLKIQPAKLEDSAVYLCASSLDHSYEQYFGPGTRLTVT.

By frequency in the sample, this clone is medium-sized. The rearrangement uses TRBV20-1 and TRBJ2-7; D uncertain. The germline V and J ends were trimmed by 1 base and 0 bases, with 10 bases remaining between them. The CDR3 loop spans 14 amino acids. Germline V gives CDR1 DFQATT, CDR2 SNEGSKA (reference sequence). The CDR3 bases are TGCAGTGCTAGAGGTCCTGGGTTCTCCTACGAGCAGTACTTC. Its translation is CSARGPGFSYEQYF.